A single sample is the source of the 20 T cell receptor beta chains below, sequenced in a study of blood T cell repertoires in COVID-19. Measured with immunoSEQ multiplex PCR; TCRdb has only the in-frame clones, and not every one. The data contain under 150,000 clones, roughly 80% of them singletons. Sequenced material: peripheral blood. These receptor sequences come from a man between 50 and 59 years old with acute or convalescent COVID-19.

CDR3 region: CASSPAGRVYEQYF. In nucleotides, the CDR3 is TGTGCCAGCAGCCCAGCGGGTAGGGTCTACGAGCAGTACTTC. The chain employs TRBV9 and TRBJ2-7, with D possibly TRBD2 on 6 matching bases. This CDR3 has 14 amino acids. The V gene lost 4 bases and the J gene lost 3 bases, with 14 bases spanning the gap. CDR1 and CDR2 from the germline V gene are SGDLS and YYNGEE.

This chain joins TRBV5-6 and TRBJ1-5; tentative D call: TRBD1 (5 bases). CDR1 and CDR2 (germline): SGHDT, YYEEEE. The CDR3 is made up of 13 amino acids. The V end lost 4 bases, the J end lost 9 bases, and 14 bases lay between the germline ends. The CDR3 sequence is CASSRGAISPQHF. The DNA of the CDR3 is TGTGCCAGCAGCCGCGGGGCTATCTCGCCCCAGCATTTT. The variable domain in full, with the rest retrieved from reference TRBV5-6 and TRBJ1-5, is DAGVTQSPTHLIKTRGQQVTLRCSPKSGHDTVSWYQQALGQGPQFIFQYYEEEERQRGNFPDRFSGHQFPNYSSELNVNALLLGDSALYLCASSRGAISPQHFGDGTRLSIL.

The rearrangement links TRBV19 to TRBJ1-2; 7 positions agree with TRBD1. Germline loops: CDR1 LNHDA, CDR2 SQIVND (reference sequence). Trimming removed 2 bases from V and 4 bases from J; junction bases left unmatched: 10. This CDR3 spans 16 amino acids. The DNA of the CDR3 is TGTGCCAGTAGTATAACGCCGAGACAGGGAGGCTATGGCTACACCTTC. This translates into CASSITPRQGGYGYTF.

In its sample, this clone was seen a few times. The CDR3 here is CASTRRVPSTDTQYF. The CDR3 region has the DNA TGTGCCAGCACCCGAAGAGTGCCAAGCACAGATACGCAGTATTTT. The J gene is TRBJ2-3, the V gene TRBV11-2; D gene ambiguous. From germline, CDR1 is SGHAT and CDR2 FQNNGV. V lost 7 bases and J lost 0, with 14 bases in between. The CDR3 is 15 amino acids.

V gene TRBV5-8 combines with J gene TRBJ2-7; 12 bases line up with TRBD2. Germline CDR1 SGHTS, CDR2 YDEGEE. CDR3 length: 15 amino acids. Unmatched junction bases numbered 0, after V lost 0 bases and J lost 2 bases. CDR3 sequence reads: CASSLGLAGAYEQYF. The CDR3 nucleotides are TGTGCCAGCAGCTTGGGACTAGCGGGGGCCTACGAGCAGTACTTC.

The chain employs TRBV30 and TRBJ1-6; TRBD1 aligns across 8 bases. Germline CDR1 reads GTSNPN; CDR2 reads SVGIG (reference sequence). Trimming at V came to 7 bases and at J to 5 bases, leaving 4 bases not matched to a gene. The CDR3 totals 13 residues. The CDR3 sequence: CAYRDRNNSPLHF. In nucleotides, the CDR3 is TGTGCCTACCGGGACAGGAATAATTCACCCCTCCACTTT.

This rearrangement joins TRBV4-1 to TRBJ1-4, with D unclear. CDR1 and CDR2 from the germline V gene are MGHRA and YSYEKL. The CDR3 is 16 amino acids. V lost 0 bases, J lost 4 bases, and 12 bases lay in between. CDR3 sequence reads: CASSQESTGNNEKLFF. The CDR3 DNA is TGCGCCAGCAGCCAAGAAAGTACCGGGAATAATGAAAAACTGTTTTTT.

The CDR3 region is CASSGRTAPTGSNTGELFF. DNA for the CDR3: TGTGCCAGCAGTGGGAGGACAGCCCCGACAGGGTCGAACACCGGGGAGCTGTTTTTT. This chain connects TRBV2 to TRBJ2-2; 7 positions match TRBD1. The CDR3 spans 19 residues. Looked up from germline, CDR1 is SNHLY and CDR2 is FYNNEI. The V segment lost 4 bases and the J segment 0 bases; nucleotides outside the gene matches: 14. Together with reference TRBV2 and TRBJ2-2, the CDR3 gives the full variable domain: EPEVTQTPSHQVTQMGQEVILRCVPISNHLYFYWYRQILGQKVEFLVSFYNNEISEKSEIFDDQFSVERPDGSNFTLKIRSTKLEDSAMYFCASSGRTAPTGSNTGELFFGEGSRLTVL.

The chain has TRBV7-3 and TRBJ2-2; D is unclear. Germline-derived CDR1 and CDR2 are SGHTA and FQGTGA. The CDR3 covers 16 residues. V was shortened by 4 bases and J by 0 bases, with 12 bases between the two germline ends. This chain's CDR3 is CASSSAAVPNTGELFF. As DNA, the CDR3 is TGTGCCAGCAGCTCTGCCGCGGTGCCGAACACCGGGGAGCTGTTTTTT.

CDR3 protein: CASSLGQANYGYTF. CDR3 sequence (DNA): TGCGCCAGCAGCTTGGGGCAGGCTAACTATGGCTACACCTTC. The chain couples TRBV5-1 to TRBJ1-2; unclear D gene. V lost 0 bases and J 0 bases, leaving 6 bases between the germline ends. The CDR3 consists of 14 residues. Per the germline V gene, CDR1 is SGHRS and CDR2 is YFSETQ.

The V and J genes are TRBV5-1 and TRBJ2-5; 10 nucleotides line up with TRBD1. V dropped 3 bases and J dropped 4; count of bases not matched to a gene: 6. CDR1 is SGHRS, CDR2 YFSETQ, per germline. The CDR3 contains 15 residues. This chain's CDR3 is CASSWGQGKGETQYF. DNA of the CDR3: TGCGCCAGCAGCTGGGGACAGGGGAAGGGAGAGACCCAGTACTTC.

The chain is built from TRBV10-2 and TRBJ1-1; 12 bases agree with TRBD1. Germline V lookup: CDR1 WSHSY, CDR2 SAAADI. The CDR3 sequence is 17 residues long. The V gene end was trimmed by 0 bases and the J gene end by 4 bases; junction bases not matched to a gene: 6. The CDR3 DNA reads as TGCGCCAGCAGTGAGTCGGGGACAGGGGGCCCCAGCACTGAAGCTTTCTTT. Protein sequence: CASSESGTGGPSTEAFF.

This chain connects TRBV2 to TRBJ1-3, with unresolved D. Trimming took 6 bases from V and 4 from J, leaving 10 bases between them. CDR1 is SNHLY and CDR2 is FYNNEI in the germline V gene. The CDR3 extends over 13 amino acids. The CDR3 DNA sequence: TGTGCCAGCAGGGACTTAATCGGAAACACCATATATTTT. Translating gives CASRDLIGNTIYF.

This CDR3 reads CASSVTANTEAFF. The CDR3 DNA is TGTGCCAGCAGCGTGACAGCGAACACTGAAGCTTTCTTT. The chain links TRBV11-2 to TRBJ1-1, with D possibly TRBD1 on 5 matching bases. The CDR3 runs 13 residues. Germline V gene sequence: CDR1 SGHAT, CDR2 FQNNGV. Trimming cost V 5 bases and J 1 base, with 8 bases left between them.

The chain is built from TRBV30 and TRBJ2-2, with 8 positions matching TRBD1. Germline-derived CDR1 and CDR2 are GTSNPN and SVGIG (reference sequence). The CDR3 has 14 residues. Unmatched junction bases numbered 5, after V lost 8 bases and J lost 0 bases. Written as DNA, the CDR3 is TGTGCCGGAAAGGACAGGGCGAACACCGGGGAGCTGTTTTTT. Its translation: CAGKDRANTGELFF.

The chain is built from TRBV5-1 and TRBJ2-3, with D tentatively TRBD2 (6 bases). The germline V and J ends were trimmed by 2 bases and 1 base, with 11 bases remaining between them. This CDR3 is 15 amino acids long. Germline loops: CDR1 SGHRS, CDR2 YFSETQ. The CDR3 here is CASSLGPGGTDTQYF. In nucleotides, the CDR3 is TGCGCCAGCAGCTTAGGTCCGGGGGGCACAGATACGCAGTATTTT.

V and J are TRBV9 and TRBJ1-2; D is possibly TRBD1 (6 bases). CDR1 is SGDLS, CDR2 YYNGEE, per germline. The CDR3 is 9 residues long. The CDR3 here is CEGDYGYTF. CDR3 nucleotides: TGTGAGGGGGACTATGGCTACACCTTC.

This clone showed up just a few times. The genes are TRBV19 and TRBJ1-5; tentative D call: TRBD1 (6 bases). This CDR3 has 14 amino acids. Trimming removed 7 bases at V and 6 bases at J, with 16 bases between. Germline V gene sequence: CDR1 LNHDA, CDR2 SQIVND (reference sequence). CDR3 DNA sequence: TGTGCCAGTACCCATGGGGCAGGGGTTCAGCCCCAGCATTTT. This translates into CASTHGAGVQPQHF. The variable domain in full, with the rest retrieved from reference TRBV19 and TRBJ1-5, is DGGITQSPKYLFRKEGQNVTLSCEQNLNHDAMYWYRQDPGQGLRLIYYSQIVNDFQKGDIAEGYSVSREKKESFPLTVTSAQKNPTAFYLCASTHGAGVQPQHFGDGTRLSIL.

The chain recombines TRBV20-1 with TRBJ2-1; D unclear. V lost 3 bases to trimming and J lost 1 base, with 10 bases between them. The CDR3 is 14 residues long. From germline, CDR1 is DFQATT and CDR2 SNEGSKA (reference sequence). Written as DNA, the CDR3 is TGCAGTGCTAGTCCTTCCAGGTCCTACAATGAGCAGTTCTTC. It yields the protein CSASPSRSYNEQFF.

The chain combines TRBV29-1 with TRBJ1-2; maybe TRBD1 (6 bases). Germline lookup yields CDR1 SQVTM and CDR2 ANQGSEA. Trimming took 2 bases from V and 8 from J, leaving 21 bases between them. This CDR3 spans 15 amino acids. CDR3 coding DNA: TGCAGCGTTGAAAGTCGGTCTGGGGGCGCGGAGGGCTACACCTTC. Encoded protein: CSVESRSGGAEGYTF.